This T cell receptor beta chain is from a study of T cells in localized non-small cell lung cancer. Study findings and constraints: Elevated blood T cell density was associated with longer overall survival. Out of the top 100 tumor clones, a median approximately 61 were seen in adjacent lung. Highest T cell clonality was seen in uninvolved adjacent lung, surpassing that measured in tumor.

Trimming stripped 2 bases from V and 8 bases from J, with 15 bases between. This CDR3 is built from 14 residues. CDR1 and CDR2 (germline): SNHLY, FYNNEI. A remark on this clone: Its antigen is still unknown.

Only in-frame clones appear in the TCRdb table, and some are missing; sequencing was by immunoSEQ multiplex PCR. The table has about 34,000 clones, roughly three quarters seen once. The specimen comprised peripheral blood, sampled before any cancer treatment. This TCR came from a male donor aged 60 or over with stage II squamous cell lung carcinoma. The chain recombines TRBV2 with TRBJ1-1; possible D gene TRBD1, 5 bases. The CDR3 spells CASSENESPGEAFF. The CDR3 DNA follows: TGTGCCAGCAGTGAAAATGAATCCCCAGGGGAAGCTTTCTTT.